This record covers a single T cell receptor (beta chain). TCRdb's copy holds only in-frame clones and misses some; the assay was immunoSEQ multiplex PCR. The sample comprises 350,000 or so clones, about nine tenths of which are singletons, and 3% to 4.5% rests with the top ten. Seattle's enrolled individuals joined amid active infection and were then monitored longitudinally. This specimen comes from a study of blood T cell repertoires in COVID-19. Overall study context: In each case, the material was cDNA or gDNA derived from T cells, B-cell-depleted T cells, or PBMCs.

The sequence derives from a woman aged 55-70 years with COVID-19, enrolled during active disease. The sample consisted of peripheral blood.

The CDR3 DNA follows: TGTGCCAGCAGTGTTTTACAGGGGTTGTCTGGAAACACCATATATTTT. Its translation: CASSVLQGLSGNTIYF. This chain connects TRBV2 to TRBJ1-3, with TRBD1 matching 7 bases. Losses at the gene ends were 4 bases for V and 1 base for J; bases not matched to a gene: 7. The CDR3 extends over 16 amino acids. Germline V lookup: CDR1 SNHLY, CDR2 FYNNEI. The variable domain in full, with the rest retrieved from reference TRBV2 and TRBJ1-3, is EPEVTQTPSHQVTQMGQEVILRCVPISNHLYFYWYRQILGQKVEFLVSFYNNEISEKSEIFDDQFSVERPDGSNFTLKIRSTKLEDSAMYFCASSVLQGLSGNTIYFGEGSWLTVV.